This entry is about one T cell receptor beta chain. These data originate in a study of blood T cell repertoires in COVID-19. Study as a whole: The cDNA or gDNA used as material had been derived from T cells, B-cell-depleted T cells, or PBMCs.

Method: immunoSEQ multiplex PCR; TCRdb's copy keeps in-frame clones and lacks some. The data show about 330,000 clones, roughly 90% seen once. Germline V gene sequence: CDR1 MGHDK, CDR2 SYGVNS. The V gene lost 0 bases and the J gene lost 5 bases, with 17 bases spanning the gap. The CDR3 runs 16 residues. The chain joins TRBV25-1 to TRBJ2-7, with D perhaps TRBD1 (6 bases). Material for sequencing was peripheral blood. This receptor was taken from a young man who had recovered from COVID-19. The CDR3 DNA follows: TGTGCCAGCAGTGAATATGGTACAGGGAAGAGGGACGAGCAGTACTTC. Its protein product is CASSEYGTGKRDEQYF.